Each of the 21 T cell receptor beta chains below was sequenced from the same sample in a study of T cell repertoires in cytomegalovirus infection. A single record per CDR3 protein comes from TCRdb applying MiXCR to the reads. Of some 560,000 distinct CDR3 sequences listed, 35% to 50% were seen once; the top ten hold 48%. Their cognate antigens are unknown. Specimen: cultured PBMCs, collected from culture after CMV antigen stimulation. Receptors were obtained from a human donor in good health (CMV status not recorded). Some clones in this sample may be carry-over from other donors' samples.

The chain employs TRBV6-2 or TRBV6-3 and TRBJ2-3; D perhaps matches TRBD2 (6 bases). Deletions cut 4 bases from V and 4 bases from J, with 15 bases between. Germline assignment: CDR1 MNHEY and CDR2 SVGEGT. The CDR3 covers 15 residues. CDR3 sequence reads: CASSWDSSQADTQYF. The CDR3 nucleotides read TGTGCCAGCAGTTGGGACTCATCTCAGGCAGATACGCAGTATTTT.

V gene TRBV12-5 combines with J gene TRBJ2-2; TRBD2 aligns across 7 bases. The germline gives CDR1 LGHNT, CDR2 FRNRAP. V was clipped by 5 bases and J by 6 bases; unmatched bases: 3. This CDR3 has 13 residues. Written as DNA, the CDR3 is TGTGCTAGTGGTGCAGGGAGGGCCGGGGAGCTGTTTTTT. Protein sequence: CASGAGRAGELFF.

In this sample, this clonotype turned up once. This rearrangement joins TRBV18 to TRBJ1-4; D is undetermined. CDR3 length equals 15 residues. Germline V gene lookup returns CDR1 KGHSH and CDR2 LQKENI. The V and J ends lost 3 bases and 5 bases respectively, with 13 bases between them. This chain's CDR3 is CASSPIRTINEKLFF. The DNA of the CDR3 is TGTGCCAGCTCACCGATCCGTACCATAAATGAAAAACTGTTTTTT. Looking up the rest from reference TRBV18 and TRBJ1-4 gives the full variable domain: NAGVMQNPRHLVRRRGQEARLRCSPMKGHSHVYWYRQLPEEGLKFMVYLQKENIIDESGMPKERFSAEFPKEGPSILRIQQVVRGDSAAYFCASSPIRTINEKLFFGSGTQLSVL.

This clonotype was observed a few times. The V gene is TRBV7-2, the J gene TRBJ2-3; 9 nucleotides match TRBD2. J lost 5 bases, V lost 5 bases, and 5 bases had no gene match. The CDR3 is made up of 14 amino acids. From germline, CDR1 is SGHTA and CDR2 FQGNSA. The CDR3 DNA sequence: TGTGCCAGCAGCGGCGGGGGGGCCGTAGATACGCAGTATTTT. It is translated as CASSGGGAVDTQYF.

The CDR3 nucleotides read TGTGCCAGCAGTTTAGTCGGGGCACGCAATCAGCCCCAGCATTTT. Its protein product is CASSLVGARNQPQHF. The gene calls are TRBV27 and TRBJ1-5, with D tentatively TRBD1 (5 bases). The V end was cut by 2 bases, the J end by 2 bases, with 10 bases between. Germline-derived CDR1 and CDR2 are MNHEY and SMNVEV (reference sequence). The CDR3 consists of 15 residues.

With regard to this clonotype: Sequence at one end of the junction differs from germline and may be a read error. The chain couples TRBV11-2 to TRBJ2-6; D tentatively reads TRBD1 or TRBD2 (5 bases each). This CDR3 comprises 16 residues. The germline V gene encodes CDR1 SGHAT and CDR2 FQNNGV. The chain's CDR3 is CASSRRGASVANVLTF. The CDR3 DNA reads as TGTGCCAGCAGCCGACGAGGGGCCTCTGTGGCCAACGTCCTGACTTTC.

A single count supports this clonotype. J is TRBJ2-3 and V is TRBV6-1; 10 positions match TRBD2. Germline V gene sequence: CDR1 MNHNS, CDR2 SASEGT. The J segment lost 6 bases and the V segment lost 4 bases, leaving 4 bases of the junction unmatched. The CDR3 spans 14 residues. The DNA for the CDR3 is TGTGCCAGCAGTGGGGGTAGCGGGAGGGATACGCAGTATTTT. It codes for CASSGGSGRDTQYF.

The rearrangement links TRBV7-8 to TRBJ2-1, with a weak D call TRBD1 (5 bases). CDR3 length equals 17 residues. The germline CDR1 and CDR2 sequences are SGHVS and FQNEAQ. Trimming left V 5 bases short and J 7 bases short, with 24 bases between. The CDR3 DNA reads TGTGCCAGCAGCCACGCTCAGGGTCGGTTTGCGTGGAATGAGCAGTTCTTC. Amino acid sequence: CASSHAQGRFAWNEQFF.

This chain uses TRBV5-1 with TRBJ1-5; no reliable D call. The CDR3 length is 13 residues. Per the germline V gene, CDR1 is SGHRS and CDR2 is YFSETQ. V lost 4 bases to trimming and J lost 6 bases, with 11 bases between them. For the CDR3, the DNA is TGCGCCAGCAGCCGAACTCCTGGTCAGCCCCAGCATTTT. Translated: CASSRTPGQPQHF.

This CDR3 reads CASSQLQGWDEKLFF. CDR3 bases: TGTGCCAGCAGCCAACTACAGGGGTGGGATGAAAAACTGTTTTTT. The chain employs TRBV14 and TRBJ1-4; 7 positions agree with TRBD1. This CDR3 is built from 15 residues. Germline lookup yields CDR1 SGHDN and CDR2 FVKESK. J was trimmed by 6 bases and V by 2 bases; bases with no gene match: 6. Full variable domain (missing parts from reference TRBV14 and TRBJ1-4): EAGVTQFPSHSVIEKGQTVTLRCDPISGHDNLYWYRRVMGKEIKFLLHFVKESKQDESGMPNNRFLAERTGGTYSTLKVQPAELEDSGVYFCASSQLQGWDEKLFFGSGTQLSVL.

The chain joins TRBV7-6 to TRBJ1-6, with D perhaps matching TRBD1 (5 bases). This CDR3 has 15 residues. The germline V and J ends were trimmed by 4 bases and 4 bases, with 11 bases remaining between them. Germline CDR1 and CDR2: SGHVS and FNYEAQ. CDR3 DNA sequence: TGTGCCAGCAGCTCCACAGGATCTTATAATTCACCCCTCCACTTT. Its protein product is CASSSTGSYNSPLHF.

V gene TRBV7-8 combines with J gene TRBJ2-1, with TRBD2 matching over 7 bases. Germline trimming cut 5 bases from V and 0 bases from J; bases unmatched to any gene: 7. Germline V gives CDR1 SGHVS, CDR2 FQNEAQ. This CDR3 spans 16 amino acids. CDR3 in DNA: TGTGCCAGCAGCCCCCGCGCTAGCGGCTCCTACAATGAGCAGTTCTTC. This translates into CASSPRASGSYNEQFF.

This clonotype was observed a handful of times. The rearrangement joins TRBV20-1 to TRBJ1-5; 9 bases fit TRBD1. The CDR3 length is 18 residues. V shed 2 bases and J 2 bases; nucleotides not matched to a gene: 13. Germline lookup yields CDR1 DFQATT and CDR2 SNEGSKA (reference sequence). CDR3 in DNA: TGCAGTGCTAGAAGGACAGGGGCGCTTTCGGTTGGCAATCAGCCCCAGCATTTT. It specifies CSARRTGALSVGNQPQHF.

This clonotype was detected only once. This sequence joins TRBV4-1 and TRBJ2-2; D possibly uses TRBD1 or TRBD2 (5 bases each). This CDR3 has 15 amino acids. Germline lookup yields CDR1 MGHRA and CDR2 YSYEKL. Trimming pared 0 bases from V and 8 bases from J, leaving 13 bases between. In nucleotides, the CDR3 is TGCGCCAGCAGCCAAGACCCCGAGGGGCCGGGGGAGCTGTTTTTT. Translation gives CASSQDPEGPGELFF.

This clonotype was detected only a few times. The rearrangement links TRBV12-3 or TRBV12-4 to TRBJ2-4; perhaps TRBD1 as D (6 bases). V lost 3 bases and J lost 9, with 12 bases in between. This CDR3 comprises 13 residues. The CDR3 DNA is TGTGCCAGCAGTTTCCAGGGGCGCGGCATTCAGTACTTC. Translation: CASSFQGRGIQYF.

The V call is TRBV10-2, the J call TRBJ2-1; 10 nucleotides line up with TRBD2. J lost 8 bases, V lost 6 bases, and 13 bases had no gene match. Germline-derived CDR1 and CDR2 are WSHSY and SAAADI. The CDR3 has 16 amino acids. DNA of the CDR3: TGCGCCAGCAGCAAAACTAGCGGGACCCACGGGTATGAGCAGTTCTTC. Translation: CASSKTSGTHGYEQFF.

The chain uses TRBV20-1 and TRBJ2-1; 8 bases fit TRBD2. Germline CDR1 is DFQATT and CDR2 is SNEGSKA (reference sequence). This CDR3 has 14 amino acids. The CDR3 sequence is CTAIEGGAGGEQFF. CDR3 coding DNA: TGCACGGCTATTGAGGGGGGGGCGGGGGGTGAGCAGTTCTTC.

The gene calls are TRBV18 and TRBJ1-1; D is possibly TRBD1 (6 bases). The CDR3 runs to 16 residues. V lost 5 bases and J 1 base, leaving 17 bases between the germline ends. Germline loops: CDR1 KGHSH, CDR2 LQKENI. The CDR3 reads CASSGAGVFPNTEAFF. CDR3 sequence (DNA): TGTGCCAGCTCAGGGGCAGGGGTCTTTCCGAACACTGAAGCTTTCTTT.

The chain recombines TRBV18 with TRBJ1-2; weak D call: TRBD1 (5 bases). The length of the CDR3 is 13 residues. The V gene's germline CDR1 is KGHSH and CDR2 LQKENI. V was shortened by 6 bases and J by 3 bases, with 11 bases between the two germline ends. The CDR3 DNA reads TGTGCCAGCTCTGTGTCGACAGACTATGGCTACACCTTC. It specifies CASSVSTDYGYTF.

The chain combines TRBV12-3 or TRBV12-4 with TRBJ1-5; D unclear. The CDR3 extends over 14 amino acids. V was shortened by 3 bases and J by 5 bases, with 11 bases between the two germline ends. The CDR3 sequence is CASSFSRAYQPQHF. As DNA, the CDR3 is TGTGCCAGCAGTTTTAGTCGGGCATATCAGCCCCAGCATTTT.

The chain has TRBV12-3 or TRBV12-4 and TRBJ2-3; 7 bases agree with TRBD2. The CDR3 is made up of 14 amino acids. V was pared by 7 bases and J by 1 base, with 5 bases of the junction left unmatched. The CDR3: CASTWGGGTDTQYF. The CDR3 DNA follows: TGTGCCAGCACCTGGGGGGGGGGCACAGATACGCAGTATTTT.